These T cell receptor beta chains were read from a single sample in a study of blood T cell repertoires in COVID-19. Generated by immunoSEQ multiplex PCR, the TCRdb table keeps only in-frame clones and is missing some. The table has 150,000 to 200,000 clones, approximately 92% seen once. Input material: peripheral blood. Receptors originate from a woman between 45 and 65 years old with acute or convalescent COVID-19. The CDR3 runs from the conserved cysteine through the conserved F or W. A D gene is named only where the DNA matches it firmly. Clone size appears in some rows only: once, few, many, or a class for an expanded clone.

size,V,J,D,DNA,CDR3
-,TRBV6-5,TRBJ2-1,-,TGTGCCAGCACTCAGGGCCTTGCGCAGTTCTTC,CASTQGLAQFF
-,TRBV28,TRBJ1-1,-,TGTGCCAGCAGTTTAAGCAGGCGCCCCGAAGCTTTCTTT,CASSLSRRPEAFF
-,TRBV19,TRBJ1-6,-,TGTGCCAGTAGTCTTAGAGGACAGCTGGGTTCACCCCTCCACTTT,CASSLRGQLGSPLHF
-,TRBV13,TRBJ2-1,-,TGTGCCAGCAGCTCCTCTAGTAGGACCTACAATGAGCAGTTCTTC,CASSSSSRTYNEQFF
few,TRBV5-1,TRBJ1-1,-,TGCGCCAGCAGCTTGGGTATTACAGGGTCAATGGATACTGAAGCTTTCTTT,CASSLGITGSMDTEAFF
-,TRBV11-2,TRBJ1-1,-,TGTGCCAGCAGTCCTTTGAACACTGAAGCTTTCTTT,CASSPLNTEAFF
-,TRBV5-4,TRBJ2-3,TRBD2,TGTGCCAGCAGCTTGCCTAGCGGGAGGGACACAGATACGCAGTATTTT,CASSLPSGRDTDTQYF
-,TRBV19,TRBJ2-7,TRBD2,TGTGCCAGTAGTTCCAGCGGGGGCCACTACGAGCAGTACTTC,CASSSSGGHYEQYF
-,TRBV7-2,TRBJ1-2,-,TGTGCCAGCAGCTTAGGGGAGACAGGAAGTTATGGCTACACCTTC,CASSLGETGSYGYTF
-,TRBV5-6,TRBJ1-5,TRBD1,TGTGCCAGCAGCTCCTGGACAGGGGGCTGGGGCAATCAGCCCCAGCATTTT,CASSSWTGGWGNQPQHF
-,TRBV7-9,TRBJ1-2,-,TGTGCCAGCAGCTTAATCACAGGGTTCTATGGCTACACCTTC,CASSLITGFYGYTF
-,TRBV28,TRBJ1-2,-,TGTGCCAGCAGAAGGGGGGGGTTGGAGAGTAACTATGGCTACACCTTC,CASRRGGLESNYGYTF
-,TRBV7-2,TRBJ2-4,TRBD2,TGTGCCAGCAGCTCTTCAGGACTAGCGGAGGCCGTAGCCAAAAACATTCAGTACTTC,CASSSSGLAEAVAKNIQYF
-,TRBV18,TRBJ1-2,-,TGTGCCAGCTCACCCAACATGCCGGGACTAAACTATGGCTACACCTTC,CASSPNMPGLNYGYTF
-,TRBV7-6,TRBJ2-1,-,TGTGCCAGCAGCCTAATATACCGTAACAATGAGCAGTTCTTC,CASSLIYRNNEQFF
-,TRBV19,TRBJ1-4,TRBD1,TGTGCCAGTAGTTGGGCAGGGACAGGGAAACTGTTTTTT,CASSWAGTGKLFF